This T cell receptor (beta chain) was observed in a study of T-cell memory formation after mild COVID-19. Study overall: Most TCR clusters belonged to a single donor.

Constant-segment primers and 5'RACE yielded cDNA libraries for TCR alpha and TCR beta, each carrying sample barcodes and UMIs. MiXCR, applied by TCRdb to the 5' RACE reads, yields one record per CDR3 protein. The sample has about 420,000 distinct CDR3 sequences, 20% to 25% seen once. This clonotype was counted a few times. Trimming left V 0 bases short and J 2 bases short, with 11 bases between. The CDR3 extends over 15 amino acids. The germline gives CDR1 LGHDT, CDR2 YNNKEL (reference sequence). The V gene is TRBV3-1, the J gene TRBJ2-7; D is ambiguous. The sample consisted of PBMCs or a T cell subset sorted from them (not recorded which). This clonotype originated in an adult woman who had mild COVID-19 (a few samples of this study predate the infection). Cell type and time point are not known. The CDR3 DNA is TGTGCCAGCAGCCAAGATATGGCGCCGACCTACGAGCAGTACTTC. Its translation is CASSQDMAPTYEQYF.